This T cell receptor beta chain comes out of a study of T cell clonality in common variable immunodeficiency. Study results and caveats: Shared TCRbeta clones were fewer between CVID subjects than controls. Compared with healthy controls, CVID subjects showed increased TCRbeta clonality, mostly in about a third. CVID patient heterogeneity limited repertoire-clinical complication correlations. In common variable immunodeficiency, TCR beta chains reportedly carried fewer deletions and N-nucleotide insertions.

This clone was found many times. The target antigen is unknown. The data were produced by immunoSEQ multiplex PCR, yet TCRdb's version contains in-frame clones alone and is incomplete. This table holds tens of thousands of clones with no singletons; the top ten claim around 4%. The receptor was isolated from a person aged 18 to 70 in good health. The sequenced material came from peripheral blood mononuclear cells.

The part of the CDR3 DNA that was read is TGCGCCAGCAGCTCCCTAGCGGGAGCCCAGACC. Translating it yields CASSSLAGAQT. From start to end, the CDR3 is CASSSLAGAQTQYF. This rearrangement joins TRBV5-1 to TRBJ2-5; 10 bases are shared with TRBD2. The DNA ends 3 residues before the CDR3 does, and the rest of the CDR3 is filled in from the germline J gene. The J segment lost 6 bases and the V segment lost 3 bases, leaving 5 bases of the junction unmatched. From germline, CDR1 is SGHRS and CDR2 YFSETQ. The CDR3 covers 14 residues.